This T cell receptor beta chain was recovered during a study of OX40 agonist ivuxolimab in advanced cancers. Overall study: Cancers in dose escalation were hepatocellular, melanoma, renal cell and head and neck. A history of anti-PD-1, anti-PD-L1 or anti-CTLA-4 therapy was acceptable, and about 37% had some. Findings and limits, study-wide: In the 0.1 to 3.0 mg/kg range, CD4+ and CD8+ blood T cells had expanded clonally by week 6.

The data were produced by immunoSEQ multiplex PCR, yet TCRdb's version contains in-frame clones alone and is incomplete. Here the sample spans 130,000 or so clones, less than 95% being singletons. This clone was seen once. The antigen is unknown. V dropped 3 bases and J dropped 3 bases, with 4 bases sitting between them. CDR1 is SGHRS, CDR2 YFSETQ, per germline. The CDR3 is 12 residues long. The sample was CD4+ or CD8+ T cells sorted from blood, taken in a trial of the OX40 agonist ivuxolimab. This receptor was obtained from an adult with an advanced solid tumor such as melanoma, head and neck, liver or kidney cancer. The chain links TRBV5-1 to TRBJ2-1, with D hard to call. The CDR3 sequence is CASSSLYNEQFF. CDR3 bases: TGCGCCAGCAGCTCCCTCTACAATGAGCAGTTCTTC.